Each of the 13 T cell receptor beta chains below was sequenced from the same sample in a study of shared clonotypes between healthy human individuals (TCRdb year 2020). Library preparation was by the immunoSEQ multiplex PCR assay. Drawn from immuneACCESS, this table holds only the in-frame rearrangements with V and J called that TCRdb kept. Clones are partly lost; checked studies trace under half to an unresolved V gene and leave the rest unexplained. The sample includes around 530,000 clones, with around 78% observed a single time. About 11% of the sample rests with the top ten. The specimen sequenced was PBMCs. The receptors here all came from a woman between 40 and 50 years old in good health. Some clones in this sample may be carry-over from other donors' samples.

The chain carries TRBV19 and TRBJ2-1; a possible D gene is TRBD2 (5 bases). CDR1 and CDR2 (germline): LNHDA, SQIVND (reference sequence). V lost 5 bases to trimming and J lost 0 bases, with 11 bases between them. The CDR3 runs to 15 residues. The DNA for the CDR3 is TGTGCCAGTAGTCCCCGGGGAAGCTCCTACAATGAGCAGTTCTTC. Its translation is CASSPRGSSYNEQFF.

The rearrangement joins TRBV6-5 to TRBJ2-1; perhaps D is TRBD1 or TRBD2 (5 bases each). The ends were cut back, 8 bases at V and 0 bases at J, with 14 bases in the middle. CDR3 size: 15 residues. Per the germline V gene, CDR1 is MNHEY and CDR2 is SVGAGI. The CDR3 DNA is TGTGCCAGCCGCCCGGGACCAAACTCCTACAATGAGCAGTTCTTC. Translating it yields CASRPGPNSYNEQFF.

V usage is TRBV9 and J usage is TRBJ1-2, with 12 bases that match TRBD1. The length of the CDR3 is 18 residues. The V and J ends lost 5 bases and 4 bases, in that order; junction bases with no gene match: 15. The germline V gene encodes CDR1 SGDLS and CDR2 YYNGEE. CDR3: CASRASHGTGGAFYGYTF. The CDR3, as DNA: TGTGCCAGCAGGGCCTCGCATGGGACAGGGGGCGCCTTCTATGGCTACACCTTC.

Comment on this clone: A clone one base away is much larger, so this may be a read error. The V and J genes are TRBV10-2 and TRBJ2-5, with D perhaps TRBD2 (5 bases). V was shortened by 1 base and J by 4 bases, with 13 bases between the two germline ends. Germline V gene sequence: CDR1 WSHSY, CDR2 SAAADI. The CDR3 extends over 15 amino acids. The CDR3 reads CASSEYRGGRETQYF. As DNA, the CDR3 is TGCGCCAGCAGTGAGTACCGGGGTGGTCGAGAGACCCAGTACTTC.

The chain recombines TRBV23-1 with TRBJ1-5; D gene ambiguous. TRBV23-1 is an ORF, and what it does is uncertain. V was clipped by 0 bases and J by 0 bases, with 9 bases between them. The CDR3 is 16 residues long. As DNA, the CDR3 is TGCGCCAGCAGTCAATCGGTGGAATATAGCAATCAGCCCCAGCATTTT. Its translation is CASSQSVEYSNQPQHF.

CDR3 residues: CSVEDQGFYGYTF. The CDR3 DNA reads as TGCAGCGTTGAAGATCAAGGGTTCTATGGCTACACCTTC. The V call is TRBV29-1, the J call TRBJ1-2; D uncertain. Germline V gene sequence: CDR1 SQVTM, CDR2 ANQGSEA. Trimming took off 0 bases at V and 4 bases at J, with 9 bases between the two ends. This CDR3 contains 13 residues.

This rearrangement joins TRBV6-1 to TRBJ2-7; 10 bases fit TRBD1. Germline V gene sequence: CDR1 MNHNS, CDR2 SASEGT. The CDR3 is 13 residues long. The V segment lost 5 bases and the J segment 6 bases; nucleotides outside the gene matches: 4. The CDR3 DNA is TGTGCCAGCAGTCCCCGGGACAGGGGCGAGCAGTACTTC. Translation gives CASSPRDRGEQYF.

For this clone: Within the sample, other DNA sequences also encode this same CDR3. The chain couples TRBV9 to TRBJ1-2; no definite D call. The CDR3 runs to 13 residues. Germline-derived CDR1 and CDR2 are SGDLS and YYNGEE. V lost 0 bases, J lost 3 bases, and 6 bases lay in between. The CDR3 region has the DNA TGTGCCAGCAGCGTAGTTGGAGACTATGGCTACACCTTC. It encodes CASSVVGDYGYTF.

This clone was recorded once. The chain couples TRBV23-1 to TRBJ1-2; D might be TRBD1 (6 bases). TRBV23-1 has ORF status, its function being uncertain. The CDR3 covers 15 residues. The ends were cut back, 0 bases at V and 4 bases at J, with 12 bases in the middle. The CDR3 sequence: CASSQSRTEVYGYTF. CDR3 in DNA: TGCGCCAGCAGTCAATCAAGGACAGAGGTCTATGGCTACACCTTC.

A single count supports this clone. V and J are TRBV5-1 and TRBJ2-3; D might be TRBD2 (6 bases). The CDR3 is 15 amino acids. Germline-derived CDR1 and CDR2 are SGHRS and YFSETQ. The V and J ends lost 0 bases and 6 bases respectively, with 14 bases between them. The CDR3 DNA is TGCGCCAGCAGCTTGGATCCGAGCGGGCTTGATACGCAGTATTTT. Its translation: CASSLDPSGLDTQYF.

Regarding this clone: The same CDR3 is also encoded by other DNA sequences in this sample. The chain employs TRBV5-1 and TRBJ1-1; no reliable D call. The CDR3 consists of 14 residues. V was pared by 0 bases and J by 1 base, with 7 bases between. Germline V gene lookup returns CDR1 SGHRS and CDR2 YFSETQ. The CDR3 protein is CASSLVAGNTEAFF. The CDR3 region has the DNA TGCGCCAGCAGCTTGGTAGCTGGGAACACTGAAGCTTTCTTT. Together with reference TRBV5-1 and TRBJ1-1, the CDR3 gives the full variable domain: KAGVTQTPRYLIKTRGQQVTLSCSPISGHRSVSWYQQTPGQGLQFLFEYFSETQRNKGNFPGRFSGRQFSNSRSEMNVSTLELGDSALYLCASSLVAGNTEAFFGQGTRLTVV.

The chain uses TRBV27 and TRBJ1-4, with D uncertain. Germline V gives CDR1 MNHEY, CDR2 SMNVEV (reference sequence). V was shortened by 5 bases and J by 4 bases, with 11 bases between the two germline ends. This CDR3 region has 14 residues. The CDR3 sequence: CASSRLQSNEKLFF. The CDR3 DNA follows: TGTGCCAGCAGTAGACTACAGAGTAATGAAAAACTGTTTTTT.

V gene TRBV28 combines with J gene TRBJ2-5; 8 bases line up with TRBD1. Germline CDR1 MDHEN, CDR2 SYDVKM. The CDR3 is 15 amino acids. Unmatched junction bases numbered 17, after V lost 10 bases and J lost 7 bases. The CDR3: CATQRASRGRGTQYF. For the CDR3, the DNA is TGTGCCACGCAAAGGGCGAGCAGGGGGCGCGGGACCCAGTACTTC.